This record covers a single TCR beta chain. Antigen specificity is unknown. This record comes from a study of cytomegalovirus exposure and HLA in healthy donors. General study results and limits: Indistinguishable V segments, including TRBV6-2 and TRBV6-3, were excluded.

CDR1 SGHTA and CDR2 FQGNSA come from the germline V gene. The CDR3 totals 15 residues. V was clipped by 0 bases and J by 4 bases, with 10 bases between them. The PCR made use of 60 Vbeta and 13 Jbeta primers. Per the original methods: As a later analysis found, there were 80 million to 90 million unique TCR beta chains, of which roughly 11 million were shared. This table comes from immunoSEQ multiplex PCR, and its TCRdb copy is limited to in-frame clones, with some not included. That table supplies the V and J calls and clone size; D and trimming were determined from the DNA. The data hold 150,000 to 200,000 clones, with about three quarters observed a single time.

The source material was PBMCs. This receptor was identified in a woman in her thirties or forties in good health and CMV-seronegative. V and J are TRBV7-2 and TRBJ2-1; D gene uncertain. This CDR3 reads CASSLAPGWYNEQFF. The CDR3 region has the DNA TGTGCCAGCAGCTTAGCGCCAGGTTGGTACAATGAGCAGTTCTTC.